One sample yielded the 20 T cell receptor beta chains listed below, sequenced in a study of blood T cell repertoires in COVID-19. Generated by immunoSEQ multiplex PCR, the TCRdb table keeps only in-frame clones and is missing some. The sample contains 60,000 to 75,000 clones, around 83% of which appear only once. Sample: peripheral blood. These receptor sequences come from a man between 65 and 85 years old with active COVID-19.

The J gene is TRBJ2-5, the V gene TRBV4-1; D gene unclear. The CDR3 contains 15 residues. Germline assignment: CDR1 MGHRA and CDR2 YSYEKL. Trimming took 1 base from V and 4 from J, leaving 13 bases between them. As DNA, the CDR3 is TGCGCCAGCAGCCAAGTCGGCCCCGGCGGAGAGACCCAGTACTTC. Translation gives CASSQVGPGGETQYF.

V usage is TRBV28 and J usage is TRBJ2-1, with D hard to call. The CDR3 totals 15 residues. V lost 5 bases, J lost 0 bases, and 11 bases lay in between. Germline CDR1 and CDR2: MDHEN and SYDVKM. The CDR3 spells CASSPQISSYNEQFF. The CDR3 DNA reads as TGTGCCAGCAGTCCCCAGATAAGCTCCTACAATGAGCAGTTCTTC.

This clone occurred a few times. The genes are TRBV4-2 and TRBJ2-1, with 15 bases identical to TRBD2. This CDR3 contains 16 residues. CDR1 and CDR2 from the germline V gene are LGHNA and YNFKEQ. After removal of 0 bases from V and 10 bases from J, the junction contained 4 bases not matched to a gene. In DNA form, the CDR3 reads TGTGCCAGCAGCCAAGAAGGTGGACTAGCGGGAGGGGAGCAGTTCTTC. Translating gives CASSQEGGLAGGEQFF.

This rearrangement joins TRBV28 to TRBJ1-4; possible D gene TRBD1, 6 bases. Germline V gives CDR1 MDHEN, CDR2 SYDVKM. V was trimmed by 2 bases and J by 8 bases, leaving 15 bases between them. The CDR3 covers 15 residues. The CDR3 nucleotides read TGTGCCAGCAGTTTAGGGTGGGACACCAGGGAAAAACTGTTTTTT. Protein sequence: CASSLGWDTREKLFF.

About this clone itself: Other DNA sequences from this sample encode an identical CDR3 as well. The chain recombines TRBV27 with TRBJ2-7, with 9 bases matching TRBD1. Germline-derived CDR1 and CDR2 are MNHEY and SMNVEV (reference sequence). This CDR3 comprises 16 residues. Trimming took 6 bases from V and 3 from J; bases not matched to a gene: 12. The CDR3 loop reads CASSTPLGTGHYEQYF. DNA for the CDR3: TGTGCCAGCAGCACCCCCTTGGGGACAGGGCACTACGAGCAGTACTTC.

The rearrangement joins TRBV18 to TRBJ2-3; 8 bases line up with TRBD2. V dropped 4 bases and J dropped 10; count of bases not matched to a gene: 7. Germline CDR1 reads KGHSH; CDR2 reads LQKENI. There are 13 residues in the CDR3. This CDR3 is CASSQGSGTSQYF. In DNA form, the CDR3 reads TGTGCCAGCTCACAGGGTAGCGGGACTTCGCAGTATTTT.

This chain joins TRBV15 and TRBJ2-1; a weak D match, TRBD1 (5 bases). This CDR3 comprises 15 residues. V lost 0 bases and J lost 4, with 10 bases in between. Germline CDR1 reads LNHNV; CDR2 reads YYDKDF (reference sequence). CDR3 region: CATSRDGAPYNEQFF. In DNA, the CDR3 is TGTGCCACCAGCAGAGATGGGGCACCGTACAATGAGCAGTTCTTC.

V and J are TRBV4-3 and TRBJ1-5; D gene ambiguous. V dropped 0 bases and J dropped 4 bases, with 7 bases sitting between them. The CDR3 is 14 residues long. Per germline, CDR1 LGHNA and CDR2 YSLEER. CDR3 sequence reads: CASSQDAGNQPQHF. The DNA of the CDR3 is TGCGCCAGCAGCCAAGATGCGGGGAATCAGCCCCAGCATTTT.

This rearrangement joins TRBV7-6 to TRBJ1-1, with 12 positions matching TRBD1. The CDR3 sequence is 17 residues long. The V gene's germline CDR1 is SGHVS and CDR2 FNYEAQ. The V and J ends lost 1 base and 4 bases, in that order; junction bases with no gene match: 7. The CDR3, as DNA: TGTGCCAGCAGCTTAGGGGGACAGGGGGCCCCGGGCACTGAAGCTTTCTTT. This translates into CASSLGGQGAPGTEAFF.

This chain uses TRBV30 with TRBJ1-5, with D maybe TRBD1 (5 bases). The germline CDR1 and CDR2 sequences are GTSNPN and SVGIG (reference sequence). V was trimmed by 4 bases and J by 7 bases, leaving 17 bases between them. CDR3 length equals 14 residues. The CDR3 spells CAWNPTGGDQPQHF. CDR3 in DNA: TGTGCCTGGAACCCGACGGGGGGGGACCAGCCCCAGCATTTT. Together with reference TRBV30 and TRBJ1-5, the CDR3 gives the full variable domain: SQTIHQWPATLVQPVGSPLSLECTVEGTSNPNLYWYRQAAGRGLQLLFYSVGIGQISSEVPQNLSASRPQDRQFILSSKKLLLSDSGFYLCAWNPTGGDQPQHFGDGTRLSIL.

CDR3 loop: CASSEYRGGAGSDTQYF. The CDR3, as DNA: TGTGCCAGCAGTGAATATAGGGGGGGCGCGGGTTCAGATACGCAGTATTTT. The genes are TRBV6-1 and TRBJ2-3, with TRBD2 as a possible D gene (7 bases). CDR1 MNHNS and CDR2 SASEGT come from the germline V gene. The V end was cut by 2 bases, the J end by 4 bases, with 19 bases between. This CDR3 has 17 residues.

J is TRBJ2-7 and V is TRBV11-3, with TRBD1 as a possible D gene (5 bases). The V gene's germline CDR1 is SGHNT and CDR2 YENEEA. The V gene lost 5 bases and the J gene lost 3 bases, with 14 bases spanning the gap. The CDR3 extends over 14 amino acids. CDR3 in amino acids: CASSPQGAIYEQYF. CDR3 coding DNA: TGTGCCAGCAGCCCCCAGGGCGCAATCTACGAGCAGTACTTC.

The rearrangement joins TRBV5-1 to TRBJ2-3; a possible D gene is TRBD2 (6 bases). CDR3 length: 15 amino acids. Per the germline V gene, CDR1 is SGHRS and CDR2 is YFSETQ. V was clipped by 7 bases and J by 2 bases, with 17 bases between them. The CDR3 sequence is CASRARGSHTDTQYF. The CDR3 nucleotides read TGCGCCAGCCGGGCCCGGGGGAGCCACACAGATACGCAGTATTTT.

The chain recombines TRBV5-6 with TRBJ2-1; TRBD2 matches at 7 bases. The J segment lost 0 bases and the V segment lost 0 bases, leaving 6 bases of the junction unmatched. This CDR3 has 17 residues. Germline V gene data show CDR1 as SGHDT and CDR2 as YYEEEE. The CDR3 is CASSLGAGGSSYNEQFF. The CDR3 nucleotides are TGTGCCAGCAGCTTGGGGGCCGGGGGGAGCTCCTACAATGAGCAGTTCTTC.

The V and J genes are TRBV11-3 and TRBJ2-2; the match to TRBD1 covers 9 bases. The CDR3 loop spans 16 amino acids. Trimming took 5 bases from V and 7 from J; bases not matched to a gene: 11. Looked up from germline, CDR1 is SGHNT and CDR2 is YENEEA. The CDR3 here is CASSPRPGQGVGELFF. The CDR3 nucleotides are TGTGCCAGCAGCCCCCGTCCGGGACAGGGCGTCGGGGAGCTGTTTTTT.

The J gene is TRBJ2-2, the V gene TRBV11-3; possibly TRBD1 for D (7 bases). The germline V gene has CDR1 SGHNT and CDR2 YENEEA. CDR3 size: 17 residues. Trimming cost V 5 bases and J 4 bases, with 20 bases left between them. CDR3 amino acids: CASSPRSGPGGTGELFF. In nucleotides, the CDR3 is TGTGCCAGCAGCCCCCGTAGCGGCCCAGGGGGCACCGGGGAGCTGTTTTTT.

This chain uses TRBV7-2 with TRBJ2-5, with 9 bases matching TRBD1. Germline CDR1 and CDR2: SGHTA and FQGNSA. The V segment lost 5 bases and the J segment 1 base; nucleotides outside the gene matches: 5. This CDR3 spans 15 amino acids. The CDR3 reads CASSTDRGLQETQYF. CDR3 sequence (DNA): TGTGCCAGCAGCACGGACAGGGGACTCCAAGAGACCCAGTACTTC.

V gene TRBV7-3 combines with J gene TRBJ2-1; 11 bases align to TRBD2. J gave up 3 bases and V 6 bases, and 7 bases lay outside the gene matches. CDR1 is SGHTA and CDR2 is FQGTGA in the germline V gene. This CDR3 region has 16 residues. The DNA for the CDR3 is TGTGCCAGCAGTTGGGGGGGACTAGCGGACTACAATGAGCAGTTCTTC. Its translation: CASSWGGLADYNEQFF.

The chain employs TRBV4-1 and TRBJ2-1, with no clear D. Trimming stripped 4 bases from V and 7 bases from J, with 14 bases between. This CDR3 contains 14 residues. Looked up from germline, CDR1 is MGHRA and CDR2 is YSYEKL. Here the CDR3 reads CASSPRGRGNEQFF. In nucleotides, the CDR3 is TGCGCCAGCAGCCCCCGTGGGCGTGGGAATGAGCAGTTCTTC.

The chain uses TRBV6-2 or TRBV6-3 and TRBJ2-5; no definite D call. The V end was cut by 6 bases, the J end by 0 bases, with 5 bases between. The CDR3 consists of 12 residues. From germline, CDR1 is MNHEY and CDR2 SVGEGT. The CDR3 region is CASSPNQETQYF. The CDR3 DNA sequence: TGTGCCAGCAGCCCCAACCAAGAGACCCAGTACTTC.